The 15 T cell receptor beta chains reported below all come from one sample, sequenced in a study of monozygotic twins with inflammatory bowel disease. Reanalyzing the 5' RACE reads, TCRdb keeps one entry per CDR3 protein, without DNA. In total, the table holds roughly 100,000 distinct CDR3 sequences. The sequenced sample consisted of blood. Receptors were obtained from a human donor with ulcerative colitis or Crohn's disease, or a healthy co-twin of an affected twin (not recorded which).

This rearrangement joins TRBV29-1 to TRBJ2-1. Germline CDR1 and CDR2: SQVTM and ANQGSEA. CDR3 length equals 12 residues. The CDR3 loop is CSVELAANEQFF.

This sequence joins TRBV11-3 and TRBJ2-1; TCRdb names TRBD2, which stays unverified in the absence of DNA. The length of the CDR3 is 15 residues. Germline CDR1 reads SGHNT; CDR2 reads YENEEA. CDR3 amino acids: CASSPSGTAENEQFF.

This rearrangement joins TRBV4-3 to TRBJ1-4; the TCRdb D gene call, TRBD1, has no DNA to confirm it. Germline CDR1 reads LGHNA; CDR2 reads YSLEER. CDR3 length: 16 amino acids. The CDR3 loop is CASSQATDRGREKLFF.

V and J are TRBV5-1 and TRBJ1-5. The CDR3 extends over 13 amino acids. The germline V gene encodes CDR1 SGHRS and CDR2 YFSETQ. CDR3 protein: CASSLVGWQPQHF. Using reference TRBV5-1 and TRBJ1-5 for the parts outside the CDR3, the full variable domain is KAGVTQTPRYLIKTRGQQVTLSCSPISGHRSVSWYQQTPGQGLQFLFEYFSETQRNKGNFPGRFSGRQFSNSRSEMNVSTLELGDSALYLCASSLVGWQPQHFGDGTRLSIL.

The CDR3 reads CASSLMAGLLSYNEQFF. The chain carries TRBV5-1 and TRBJ2-1; with no DNA, the TCRdb D assignment of TRBD1 cannot be verified. This CDR3 region has 17 residues. Germline V CDR1 and CDR2: SGHRS, YFSETQ.

The chain is built from TRBV12-3 or TRBV12-4 and TRBJ2-7; the D call of TRBD2 rests on TCRdb alone, since no DNA is present to check it. The CDR3 covers 14 residues. The CDR3 protein is CASSSQRGDNEQYF.

The J gene is TRBJ2-7, the V gene TRBV6-6; lacking DNA, the TRBD1 call made by TCRdb goes unchecked. From germline, CDR1 is MNHNY and CDR2 SVGAGI (reference sequence). This CDR3 has 13 amino acids. CDR3: CANLGDTSYEQYF.

The V and J genes are TRBV12-3 or TRBV12-4 and TRBJ2-2; TCRdb selects TRBD2, and the lack of DNA leaves this call unchecked. This CDR3 region has 15 residues. The chain's CDR3 is CASSPPGLNTGELFF.

This CDR3 reads CASSRTGANTGELFF. The chain couples TRBV12-3 or TRBV12-4 to TRBJ2-2; TCRdb calls TRBD1, which cannot be checked without DNA. The CDR3 contains 15 residues.

V and J are TRBV5-1 and TRBJ2-7; TCRdb picks TRBD2, but there is no DNA to check that call. The CDR3 is 14 amino acids. Per germline, CDR1 SGHRS and CDR2 YFSETQ. CDR3 sequence: CASSLEGGTYEQYF.

This CDR3 is CSARLAGGHTDTQYF. V is TRBV29-1 and J is TRBJ2-3; absent DNA, TCRdb's TRBD2 call cannot be checked. The CDR3 spans 15 residues. The germline CDR1 and CDR2 sequences are SQVTM and ANQGSEA.

The chain combines TRBV29-1 with TRBJ2-5; the D gene TCRdb calls, TRBD1, cannot be checked with no DNA. The CDR3 loop spans 16 amino acids. Germline CDR1 SQVTM, CDR2 ANQGSEA. CDR3 sequence reads: CSVVDFGDRAQGTQYF.

The chain couples TRBV29-1 to TRBJ2-3. In germline, CDR1 is SQVTM, CDR2 ANQGSEA. This CDR3 is 13 amino acids long. Here the CDR3 reads CSVEFSGAGAQYF.

The chain links TRBV28 to TRBJ2-3; the D call from TCRdb, TRBD2, cannot be confirmed without DNA. The CDR3 has 16 amino acids. From germline, CDR1 is MDHEN and CDR2 SYDVKM. The CDR3 here is CASSSPGLTTTDTQYF.

CDR3 loop: CASTLGLAGNEQFF. V usage is TRBV4-1 and J usage is TRBJ2-1; the TCRdb call, TRBD2, lacks DNA for checking. Per the germline V gene, CDR1 is MGHRA and CDR2 is YSYEKL. The CDR3 sequence is 14 residues long.